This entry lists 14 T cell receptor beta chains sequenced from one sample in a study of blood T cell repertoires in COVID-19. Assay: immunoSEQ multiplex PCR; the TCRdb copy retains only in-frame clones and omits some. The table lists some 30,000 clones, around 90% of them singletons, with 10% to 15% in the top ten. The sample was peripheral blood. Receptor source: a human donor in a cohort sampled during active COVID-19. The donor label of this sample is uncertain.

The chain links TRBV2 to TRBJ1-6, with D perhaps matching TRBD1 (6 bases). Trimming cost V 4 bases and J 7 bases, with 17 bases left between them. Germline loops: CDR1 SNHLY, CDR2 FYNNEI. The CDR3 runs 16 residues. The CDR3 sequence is CASSAGGQGGNSPLHF. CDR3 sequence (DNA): TGTGCCAGCAGTGCGGGGGGGCAGGGAGGAAATTCACCCCTCCACTTT.

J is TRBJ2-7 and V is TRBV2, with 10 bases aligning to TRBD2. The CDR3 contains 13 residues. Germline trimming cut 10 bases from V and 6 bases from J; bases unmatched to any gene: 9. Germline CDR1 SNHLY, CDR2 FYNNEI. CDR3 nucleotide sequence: TGTGCCACGGGACTAGCGCTCCTCGCCGAGCAGTACTTC. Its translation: CATGLALLAEQYF.

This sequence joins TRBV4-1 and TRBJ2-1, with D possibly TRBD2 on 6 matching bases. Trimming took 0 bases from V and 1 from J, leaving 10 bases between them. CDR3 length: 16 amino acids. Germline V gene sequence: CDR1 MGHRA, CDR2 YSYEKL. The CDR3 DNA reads TGCGCCAGCAGCCAAGATGTCGGGAGTTCCTACAATGAGCAGTTCTTC. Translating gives CASSQDVGSSYNEQFF.

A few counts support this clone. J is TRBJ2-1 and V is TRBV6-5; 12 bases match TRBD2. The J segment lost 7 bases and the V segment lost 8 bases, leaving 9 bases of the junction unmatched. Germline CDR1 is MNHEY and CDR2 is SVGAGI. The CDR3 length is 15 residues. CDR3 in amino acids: CASETSGSRLNEQFF. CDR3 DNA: TGTGCCAGCGAGACTAGCGGGAGCCGATTGAATGAGCAGTTCTTC.

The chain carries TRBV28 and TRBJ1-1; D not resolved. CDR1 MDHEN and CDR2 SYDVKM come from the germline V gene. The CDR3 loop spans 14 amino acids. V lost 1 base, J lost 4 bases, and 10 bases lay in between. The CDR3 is CASSLYGLATEAFF. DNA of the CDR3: TGTGCCAGCAGTTTATATGGCCTGGCCACTGAAGCTTTCTTT.

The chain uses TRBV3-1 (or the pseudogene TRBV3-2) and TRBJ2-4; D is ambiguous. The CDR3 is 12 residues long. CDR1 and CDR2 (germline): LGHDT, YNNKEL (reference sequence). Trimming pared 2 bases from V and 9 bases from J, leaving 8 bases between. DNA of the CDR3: TGTGCCAGCAGCCAACGGGTGGGCATTCAGTACTTC. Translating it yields CASSQRVGIQYF.

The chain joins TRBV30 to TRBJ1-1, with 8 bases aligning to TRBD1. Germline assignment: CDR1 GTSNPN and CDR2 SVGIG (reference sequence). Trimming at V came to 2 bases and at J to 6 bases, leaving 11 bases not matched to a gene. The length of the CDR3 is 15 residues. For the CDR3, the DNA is TGTGCCTGGAGTCCCTTGGGGCAGGGGGCCGCTGAAGCTTTCTTT. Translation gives CAWSPLGQGAAEAFF.

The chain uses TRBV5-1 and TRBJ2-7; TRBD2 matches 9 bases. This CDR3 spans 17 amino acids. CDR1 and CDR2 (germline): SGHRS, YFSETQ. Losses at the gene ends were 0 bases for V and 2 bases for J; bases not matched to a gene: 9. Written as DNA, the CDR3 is TGCGCCAGCAGCTTGGCCCCCCTAGCGGGAATCGCCTACGAGCAGTACTTC. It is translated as CASSLAPLAGIAYEQYF.

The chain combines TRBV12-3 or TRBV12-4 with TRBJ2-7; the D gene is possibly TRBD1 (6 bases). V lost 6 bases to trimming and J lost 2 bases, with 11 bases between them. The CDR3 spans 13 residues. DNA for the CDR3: TGTGCCAGCAGGAAACAGGGACCCTACGAGCAGTACTTC. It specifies CASRKQGPYEQYF.

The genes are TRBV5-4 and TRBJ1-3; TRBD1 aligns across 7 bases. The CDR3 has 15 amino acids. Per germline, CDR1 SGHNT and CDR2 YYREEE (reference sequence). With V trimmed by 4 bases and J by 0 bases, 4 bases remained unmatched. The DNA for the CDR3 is TGTGCCAGCAGCGGGGACAGTTTCTCTGGAAACACCATATATTTT. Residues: CASSGDSFSGNTIYF.

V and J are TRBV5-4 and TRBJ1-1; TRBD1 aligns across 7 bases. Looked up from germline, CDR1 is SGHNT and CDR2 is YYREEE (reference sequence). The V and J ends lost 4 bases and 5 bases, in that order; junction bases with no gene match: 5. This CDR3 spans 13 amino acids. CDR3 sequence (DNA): TGTGCCAGCAGCCGGGACAGCGGGACTGAAGCTTTCTTT. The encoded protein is CASSRDSGTEAFF.

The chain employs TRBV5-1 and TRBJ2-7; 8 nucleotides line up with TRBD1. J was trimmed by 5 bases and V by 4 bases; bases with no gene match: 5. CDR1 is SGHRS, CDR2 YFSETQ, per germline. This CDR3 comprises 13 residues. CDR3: CASSVQGANEQYF. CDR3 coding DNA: TGCGCCAGCAGCGTCCAGGGGGCAAACGAGCAGTACTTC.

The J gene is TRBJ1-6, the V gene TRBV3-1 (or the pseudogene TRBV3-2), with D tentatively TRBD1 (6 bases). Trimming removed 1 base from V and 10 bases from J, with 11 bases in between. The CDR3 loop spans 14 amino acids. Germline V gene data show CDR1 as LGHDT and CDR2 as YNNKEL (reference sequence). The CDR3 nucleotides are TGTGCCAGCAGCCAAGCCAGGGGTGGATCACCCCTCCACTTT. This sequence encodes CASSQARGGSPLHF.

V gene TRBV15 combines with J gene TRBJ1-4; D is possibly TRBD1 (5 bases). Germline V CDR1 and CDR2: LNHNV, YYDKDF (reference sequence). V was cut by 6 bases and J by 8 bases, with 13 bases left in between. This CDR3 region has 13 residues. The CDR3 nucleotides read TGTGCCACCAGTCGGGGGAGAGGCGAAAAACTGTTTTTT. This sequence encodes CATSRGRGEKLFF.